This T cell receptor beta chain emerged from a study of blood T cell repertoires in COVID-19. Method: immunoSEQ multiplex PCR; TCRdb's copy keeps in-frame clones and lacks some. This table holds around 200,000 clones, around 81% found once. This clone occurred a few times. The CDR3 is 15 residues long. Germline CDR1 is SGHRS and CDR2 is YFSETQ. Trimming shortened V by 5 bases and J by 1 base, and 15 bases separated the two germline ends. The receptor was isolated from a man aged 45-65 years with active or convalescent COVID-19. The chain has TRBV5-1 and TRBJ1-1; D is unclear. Source material: peripheral blood. The chain's CDR3 is CASSMGGRQNTEAFF. CDR3 bases: TGCGCCAGCAGTATGGGAGGACGGCAGAACACTGAAGCTTTCTTT.